This entry lists 31 T cell receptor beta chains sequenced from one sample in a study of siplizumab effects on memory and regulatory T cells. Repertoires were generated with immunoSEQ multiplex PCR, while TCRdb's copy carries only in-frame clones and drops some. The sample records more than 90,000 clones, just under 95% being singletons. Sequences were obtained from non-Treg CD4+ T cells sorted from blood. Source of these receptors: a human donor in good health.

This clone was observed a handful of times. This sequence joins TRBV7-9 and TRBJ2-7, with 7 bases aligning to TRBD2. The CDR3 has 14 amino acids. Germline CDR1 and CDR2: SEHNR and FQNEAQ (reference sequence). The V segment lost 4 bases and the J segment 6 bases; nucleotides outside the gene matches: 9. The CDR3 DNA reads as TGTGCCAGCAGCTCGACTAGCCGTCTTGGCGAGCAGTACTTC. As protein: CASSSTSRLGEQYF.

The rearrangement uses TRBV28 and TRBJ1-2; no definite D call. With 3 bases removed from V and 5 bases from J, the gap between germline ends came to 4 bases. The CDR3 has 11 amino acids. From germline, CDR1 is MDHEN and CDR2 SYDVKM. CDR3 in amino acids: CASSFLYGYTF. For the CDR3, the DNA is TGTGCCAGCAGTTTCTTATATGGCTACACCTTC.

Only one count was recorded for this clone. The V call is TRBV5-1, the J call TRBJ2-1; 9 bases are shared with TRBD1. CDR3 length: 14 amino acids. V lost 3 bases and J lost 8; bases outside the gene matches: 6. CDR1 is SGHRS, CDR2 YFSETQ, per germline. The CDR3 sequence is CASSYGQGNDEQFF. CDR3 nucleotides: TGCGCCAGCAGCTACGGACAGGGGAATGATGAGCAGTTCTTC.

The chain carries TRBV7-9 and TRBJ1-2; D is unclear. The CDR3 is 14 amino acids. V lost 0 bases and J lost 6, with 11 bases in between. The germline V gene encodes CDR1 SEHNR and CDR2 FQNEAQ (reference sequence). Written as DNA, the CDR3 is TGTGCCAGCAGCTTAGCGGAGGTAGCGGATGGCTACACCTTC. Translating gives CASSLAEVADGYTF.

The chain uses TRBV27 and TRBJ2-2; D is perhaps TRBD1 or TRBD2 (5 bases each). This CDR3 comprises 15 residues. CDR1 is MNHEY and CDR2 is SMNVEV in the germline V gene (reference sequence). V was clipped by 5 bases and J by 4 bases, with 14 bases between them. The chain's CDR3 is CASSIRQRVTGELFF. The CDR3 DNA sequence: TGTGCCAGCAGTATCCGACAGAGGGTCACCGGGGAGCTGTTTTTT.

The chain is built from TRBV19 and TRBJ2-1; 9 positions agree with TRBD2. The CDR3 loop spans 14 amino acids. V trimming: 5 bases; J trimming: 8 bases; junction bases outside the gene matches: 7. Looked up from germline, CDR1 is LNHDA and CDR2 is SQIVND (reference sequence). CDR3 bases: TGTGCCAGTAGTTTTGCGGGGGGGGGCGATGAGCAGTTCTTC. The encoded protein is CASSFAGGGDEQFF.

The chain couples TRBV27 to TRBJ2-5; 8 bases agree with TRBD2. The germline CDR1 and CDR2 sequences are MNHEY and SMNVEV (reference sequence). V was clipped by 0 bases and J by 3 bases; unmatched bases: 12. The CDR3 is made up of 18 amino acids. The CDR3 sequence is CASSLSFFGTRGKETQYF. For the CDR3, the DNA is TGTGCCAGCAGTTTATCTTTCTTCGGGACTAGGGGAAAAGAGACCCAGTACTTC.

The chain is built from TRBV11-2 and TRBJ1-2; possible D gene TRBD1, 5 bases. Trimming pared 2 bases from V and 6 bases from J, leaving 16 bases between. Germline V gene lookup returns CDR1 SGHAT and CDR2 FQNNGV. This CDR3 contains 15 residues. This CDR3 reads CASSLNLAGLDGYTF. The CDR3 DNA sequence: TGTGCCAGCAGCTTAAATTTAGCAGGGCTGGATGGCTACACCTTC.

This chain connects TRBV30 to TRBJ2-7; the match to TRBD1 covers 8 bases. Germline V gene sequence: CDR1 GTSNPN, CDR2 SVGIG (reference sequence). The CDR3 length is 16 residues. V shed 4 bases and J 2 bases; nucleotides not matched to a gene: 13. In DNA form, the CDR3 reads TGTGCCTGGACCCGGACAGGGACCTTGAGTCCCTACGAGCAGTACTTC. The encoded protein is CAWTRTGTLSPYEQYF.

This chain uses TRBV6-6 with TRBJ1-2; D remains ambiguous. V lost 2 bases and J lost 5, with 9 bases in between. The CDR3 is 13 residues long. Germline-derived CDR1 and CDR2 are MNHNY and SVGAGI (reference sequence). The chain's CDR3 is CASSYAAEYGYTF. In DNA form, the CDR3 reads TGTGCCAGCAGTTACGCGGCCGAATATGGCTACACCTTC.

This chain connects TRBV5-4 to TRBJ2-5; 15 nucleotides line up with TRBD2. After removal of 1 base from V and 5 bases from J, the junction contained 3 bases not matched to a gene. Germline-derived CDR1 and CDR2 are SGHNT and YYREEE (reference sequence). The CDR3 runs 16 residues. DNA of the CDR3: TGTGCCAGCAGCTTGCCCGGGACTAGCGGGAGGGAGACCCAGTACTTC. This codes for CASSLPGTSGRETQYF.

The gene calls are TRBV11-2 and TRBJ1-1, with no clear D. V was clipped by 1 base and J by 0 bases, with 15 bases between them. The CDR3 is 17 residues long. CDR1 and CDR2 from the germline V gene are SGHAT and FQNNGV. The chain's CDR3 is CASSLAAGQYMNTEAFF. CDR3 nucleotide sequence: TGTGCCAGCAGCTTAGCCGCAGGTCAATACATGAACACTGAAGCTTTCTTT.

This clone was observed a few times. This rearrangement joins TRBV25-1 to TRBJ2-1, with unresolved D. Germline CDR1 MGHDK, CDR2 SYGVNS. The length of the CDR3 is 14 residues. V shed 0 bases and J shed 10 bases, with 13 bases lying between them. CDR3: CASSEYVRRGEQFF. CDR3 DNA: TGTGCCAGCAGTGAATATGTCAGGCGTGGGGAGCAGTTCTTC.

V usage is TRBV19 and J usage is TRBJ2-2, with 8 bases fitting TRBD2. CDR1 and CDR2 (germline): LNHDA, SQIVND (reference sequence). This CDR3 has 15 residues. V was clipped by 7 bases and J by 1 base; unmatched bases: 5. DNA of the CDR3: TGTGCCAGTAAGGCTCGGGAGGGGAACACCGGGGAGCTGTTTTTT. Its translation: CASKAREGNTGELFF.

The V gene is TRBV5-1, the J gene TRBJ2-7; 10 positions agree with TRBD2. Germline V gene sequence: CDR1 SGHRS, CDR2 YFSETQ. The CDR3 is made up of 16 amino acids. V dropped 0 bases and J dropped 7; count of bases not matched to a gene: 10. In DNA, the CDR3 is TGCGCCAGCAGCTTGGGGTCTAGCGGGAGTTTTGAAGAGCAGTACTTC. This sequence encodes CASSLGSSGSFEEQYF.

This chain uses TRBV28 with TRBJ1-4; 8 nucleotides agree with TRBD1. The CDR3 runs 14 residues. V trimming: 2 bases; J trimming: 6 bases; junction bases outside the gene matches: 2. The germline gives CDR1 MDHEN, CDR2 SYDVKM. The CDR3 sequence: CASSLGQGDEKLFF. The CDR3 nucleotides read TGTGCCAGCAGTTTAGGACAGGGAGATGAAAAACTGTTTTTT.

The chain joins TRBV21-1 to TRBJ2-7. TRBV21-1 corresponds to a pseudogene. The CDR3 runs to 14 residues. The DNA for the CDR3 is TGTGCCAGCAGCAAAGTGGGTTGTTACTACGAGCAGTACTTC. Protein product: CASSKVGCYYEQYF.

V gene TRBV14 combines with J gene TRBJ2-3; D is possibly TRBD1 (5 bases). The CDR3 has 15 amino acids. Trimming pared 3 bases from V and 7 bases from J, leaving 17 bases between. CDR1 and CDR2 (germline): SGHDN, FVKESK. CDR3 protein: CASSHKGSELNTQYF. DNA of the CDR3: TGTGCCAGCAGCCACAAGGGGTCCGAGTTGAATACGCAGTATTTT.

This chain joins TRBV20-1 and TRBJ2-3; D unresolved. The germline CDR1 and CDR2 sequences are DFQATT and SNEGSKA (reference sequence). Trimming removed 6 bases at V and 4 bases at J, with 8 bases between. The CDR3 spans 11 residues. DNA for the CDR3: TGCAGTGCACCTCCTTCAGATACGCAGTATTTT. It encodes CSAPPSDTQYF.

V is TRBV28 and J is TRBJ2-5, with TRBD1 matching over 9 bases. V gave up 3 bases and J gave up 4 bases; unmatched junction bases: 6. This CDR3 has 15 amino acids. CDR1 and CDR2 (germline): MDHEN, SYDVKM. The CDR3 loop reads CASSFSQGAVETQYF. CDR3 bases: TGTGCCAGCAGTTTTTCACAGGGGGCCGTAGAGACCCAGTACTTC.

The rearrangement joins TRBV10-2 to TRBJ2-2; D might be TRBD1 (5 bases). The germline gives CDR1 WSHSY, CDR2 SAAADI. The CDR3 runs to 15 residues. The V end was cut by 6 bases, the J end by 4 bases, with 15 bases between. The CDR3 bases are TGCGCCAGCAGCCCAGGGAATGCTGGCACCGGGGAGCTGTTTTTT. It is translated as CASSPGNAGTGELFF.

V and J are TRBV7-9 and TRBJ2-2, with 8 bases that match TRBD1. Germline CDR1 reads SEHNR; CDR2 reads FQNEAQ (reference sequence). The CDR3 length is 15 residues. V trimming: 11 bases; J trimming: 1 base; junction bases outside the gene matches: 9. Here the CDR3 DNA reads TGTGCCTCCTTGACAGGGGACAAGAACACCGGGGAGCTGTTTTTT. Translation gives CASLTGDKNTGELFF.

This clone appeared once. The chain links TRBV28 to TRBJ2-3; 9 positions match TRBD2. Germline CDR1 is MDHEN and CDR2 is SYDVKM. With 1 base clipped from V and 2 bases from J, the junction kept 7 bases outside the gene matches. The CDR3 totals 17 residues. CDR3 DNA: TGTGCCAGCAGTTTATACGGGACTAGCTTGTACACAGATACGCAGTATTTT. This codes for CASSLYGTSLYTDTQYF.

This chain uses TRBV7-2 with TRBJ1-2; 9 positions match TRBD1. Germline V CDR1 and CDR2: SGHTA, FQGNSA. The CDR3 has 15 amino acids. V shed 4 bases and J 5 bases; nucleotides not matched to a gene: 8. CDR3 coding DNA: TGTGCCAGCAGCTCCGGCGGGACAGGGAATTATGGCTACACCTTC. It encodes CASSSGGTGNYGYTF.

The gene calls are TRBV5-5 and TRBJ2-7, with D perhaps TRBD2 (6 bases). The germline V gene has CDR1 SGHKS and CDR2 YYEKEE (reference sequence). The CDR3 contains 12 residues. V lost 1 base and J lost 6, with 8 bases in between. CDR3 DNA: TGTGCCAGCAGCTTGCTAGCGAGCGAGCAGTACTTC. Encoded protein: CASSLLASEQYF.

The rearrangement joins TRBV28 to TRBJ1-2; 10 bases line up with TRBD1. Germline loops: CDR1 MDHEN, CDR2 SYDVKM. CDR3 size: 15 residues. V lost 6 bases, J lost 4 bases, and 8 bases stayed unmatched. The CDR3 coding sequence is TGTGCCAGCAGCCACGGGACAGGGGATAGCTATGGCTACACCTTC. Its translation: CASSHGTGDSYGYTF.

The chain carries TRBV5-1 and TRBJ1-1; 12 positions match TRBD1. Trimming took 5 bases from V and 5 from J; bases not matched to a gene: 10. This CDR3 is built from 16 residues. Germline loops: CDR1 SGHRS, CDR2 YFSETQ. Here the CDR3 DNA reads TGCGCCAGCAGTCCATCGGGACAGGGGGCAATGACTGAAGCTTTCTTT. Amino acid sequence: CASSPSGQGAMTEAFF.

The table lists this clone with a count of one. The chain is built from TRBV29-1 and TRBJ1-4; D is unclear. Germline V gene data show CDR1 as SQVTM and CDR2 as ANQGSEA. V gave up 7 bases and J gave up 14 bases, with 20 bases separating them. This CDR3 is 12 amino acids long. The CDR3 here is CSAYTPAMGLFF. CDR3 nucleotide sequence: TGCAGCGCGTATACGCCGGCTATGGGTCTGTTTTTT.

The rearrangement joins TRBV18 to TRBJ1-2, with 8 bases identical to TRBD1. Germline V gene lookup returns CDR1 KGHSH and CDR2 LQKENI. The V segment lost 3 bases and the J segment 2 bases; nucleotides outside the gene matches: 11. The CDR3 is 17 amino acids. Here the CDR3 reads CASSPLRDRINNYGYTF. CDR3 DNA: TGTGCCAGCTCACCCTTGAGGGACAGGATAAACAACTATGGCTACACCTTC. Full variable domain (rest looked up from reference TRBV18 and TRBJ1-2): NAGVMQNPRHLVRRRGQEARLRCSPMKGHSHVYWYRQLPEEGLKFMVYLQKENIIDESGMPKERFSAEFPKEGPSILRIQQVVRGDSAAYFCASSPLRDRINNYGYTFGSGTRLTVV.

The chain links TRBV9 to TRBJ2-1; D is possibly TRBD2 (6 bases). Germline V gene data show CDR1 as SGDLS and CDR2 as YYNGEE. The V gene lost 4 bases and the J gene lost 6 bases, with 14 bases spanning the gap. The CDR3 consists of 14 residues. The CDR3 coding sequence is TGTGCCAGCAGCCTGACTAGTCTTGGCAATGAGCAGTTCTTC. Amino acids: CASSLTSLGNEQFF.

The chain employs TRBV7-3 and TRBJ2-1; 14 bases are a match to TRBD2. Germline CDR1 reads SGHTA; CDR2 reads FQGTGA. This CDR3 comprises 16 residues. J gave up 6 bases and V 5 bases, and 6 bases lay outside the gene matches. CDR3 protein: CASSAGLAGAPNEQFF. CDR3 DNA sequence: TGTGCCAGCAGCGCGGGACTAGCGGGAGCCCCCAATGAGCAGTTCTTC. The full variable domain, with the rest looked up from reference TRBV7-3 and TRBJ2-1, is GAGVSQTPSNKVTEKGKYVELRCDPISGHTALYWYRQSLGQGPEFLIYFQGTGAADDSGLPNDRFFAVRPEGSVSTLKIQRTERGDSAVYLCASSAGLAGAPNEQFFGPGTRLTVL.